This T cell receptor beta chain was captured by sequencing in a study of blood T cell repertoires in COVID-19. Study details: Some COVID-19 samples were acute and others convalescent; all came from the United States, Italy and Spain. The analysed material was cDNA or gDNA that came from T cells, B-cell-depleted T cells, or PBMCs.

In the original analysis: By means of reference gene primer amplification, nucleated cell counts were estimated. Clones were read by immunoSEQ multiplex PCR, and TCRdb kept only the in-frame ones, dropping some. V, J and clone size are those of that table, while D and trimming were read from the DNA. The sample yields around 190,000 clones, 75% to 90% seen once. The CDR3 is 14 amino acids. V was trimmed by 3 bases and J by 6 bases, leaving 13 bases between them. Germline V lookup: CDR1 LNHDA, CDR2 SQIVND (reference sequence). This chain connects TRBV19 to TRBJ2-3, with D perhaps matching TRBD2 (5 bases). Sequencing was carried out using peripheral blood. The clonotype was recovered from a woman aged 55 to 70 with acute or convalescent COVID-19. The CDR3 DNA reads TGTGCCAGTAGTATGGCCCACCCTAGCGATACGCAGTATTTT. Protein sequence: CASSMAHPSDTQYF.